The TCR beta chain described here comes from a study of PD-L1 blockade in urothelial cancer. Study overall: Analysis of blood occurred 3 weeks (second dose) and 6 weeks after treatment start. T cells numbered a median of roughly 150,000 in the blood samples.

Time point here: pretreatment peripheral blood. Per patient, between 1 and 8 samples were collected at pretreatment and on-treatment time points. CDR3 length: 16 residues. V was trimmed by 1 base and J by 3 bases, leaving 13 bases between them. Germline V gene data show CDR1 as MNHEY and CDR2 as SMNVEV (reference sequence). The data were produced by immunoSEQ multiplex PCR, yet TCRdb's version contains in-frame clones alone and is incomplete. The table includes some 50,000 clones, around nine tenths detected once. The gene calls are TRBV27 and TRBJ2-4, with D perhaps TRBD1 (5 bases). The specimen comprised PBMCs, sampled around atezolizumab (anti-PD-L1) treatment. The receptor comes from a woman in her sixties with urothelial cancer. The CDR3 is CASSLFSRGGKNIQYF. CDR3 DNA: TGTGCCAGCAGTTTATTTAGTAGGGGTGGCAAAAACATTCAGTACTTC.